The 6 T cell receptor beta chains reported below all come from one sample, sequenced in a study of response to subunit inactivated influenza vaccine. TCRdb analysed the RT-PCR reads with MiXCR anew, one entry per CDR3 protein. The repertoire holds about 830,000 distinct CDR3 sequences, with under 20% as singletons. The source was PBMCs from blood, collected roughly 5 days after vaccination. All receptors come from a man in his forties or fifties who received an inactivated influenza vaccine.

This clonotype was observed a handful of times. V is TRBV10-3 and J is TRBJ1-2; 12 bases align to TRBD1. The V and J ends lost 5 bases and 4 bases, in that order; junction bases with no gene match: 5. The CDR3 is made up of 15 amino acids. Germline CDR1 and CDR2: ENHRY and SYGVKD. The chain's CDR3 is CAISSGTGGTYGYTF. In DNA form, the CDR3 reads TGTGCCATCAGTTCCGGGACAGGGGGCACCTATGGCTACACCTTC.

This clonotype occurred a few times. The V gene is TRBV5-1, the J gene TRBJ2-7; D tentatively fits TRBD1 or TRBD2 (5 bases each). CDR3 length equals 18 residues. Germline values: CDR1 SGHRS, CDR2 YFSETQ. V was pared by 0 bases and J by 2 bases, with 21 bases between. CDR3 nucleotides: TGCGCCAGCAGCTTGGGGGCCGGGGCAGCGGAGGTTACCTACGAGCAGTACTTC. This encodes CASSLGAGAAEVTYEQYF.

The sample holds many counts of this clonotype. The V and J genes are TRBV28 and TRBJ2-2; 9 bases align to TRBD2. The CDR3 consists of 16 residues. Trimming at V came to 4 bases and at J to 3 bases, leaving 6 bases not matched to a gene. Germline loops: CDR1 MDHEN, CDR2 SYDVKM. CDR3 residues: CASSSLAGDDTGELFF. DNA of the CDR3: TGTGCCAGCAGTTCGTTAGCGGGAGATGACACCGGGGAGCTGTTTTTT.

This clonotype has a count of ten or more. The chain joins TRBV10-3 to TRBJ2-1, with 8 bases matching TRBD1. The V segment lost 6 bases and the J segment 7 bases; nucleotides outside the gene matches: 14. This CDR3 contains 16 residues. Germline CDR1 is ENHRY and CDR2 is SYGVKD. In DNA form, the CDR3 reads TGTGCCATCAGGTGGGACGGACAGGGTGGCAGGAATGAGCAGTTCTTC. Protein: CAIRWDGQGGRNEQFF.

This clonotype appeared a few times. The chain is built from TRBV20-1 and TRBJ2-4; no clear D gene. Germline loops: CDR1 DFQATT, CDR2 SNEGSKA (reference sequence). The V and J ends lost 3 bases and 0 bases respectively, with 12 bases between them. The CDR3 totals 15 residues. The CDR3 spells CSASIEQIAKNIQYF. CDR3 coding DNA: TGCAGTGCTAGTATCGAACAAATAGCCAAAAACATTCAGTACTTC.

This clonotype was seen a few times. The chain carries TRBV12-3 or TRBV12-4 and TRBJ2-5; tentatively, D is TRBD2 (5 bases). The ends were cut back, 5 bases at V and 2 bases at J, with 12 bases in the middle. This CDR3 has 14 residues. The CDR3 loop reads CASSDRGWQETQYF. The CDR3 region has the DNA TGTGCCAGCAGTGACCGGGGTTGGCAAGAGACCCAGTACTTC.